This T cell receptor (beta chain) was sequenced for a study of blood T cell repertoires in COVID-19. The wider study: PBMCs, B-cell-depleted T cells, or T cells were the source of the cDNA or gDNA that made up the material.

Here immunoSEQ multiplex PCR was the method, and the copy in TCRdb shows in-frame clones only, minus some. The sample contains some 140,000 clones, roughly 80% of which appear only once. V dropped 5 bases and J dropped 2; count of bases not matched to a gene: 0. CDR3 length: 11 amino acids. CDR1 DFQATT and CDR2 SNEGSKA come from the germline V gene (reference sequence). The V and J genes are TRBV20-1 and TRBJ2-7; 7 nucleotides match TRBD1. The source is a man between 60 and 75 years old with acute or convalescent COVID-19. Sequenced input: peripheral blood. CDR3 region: CSAGTAYEQYF. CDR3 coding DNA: TGCAGTGCTGGGACAGCCTACGAGCAGTACTTC.